Below are 22 T cell receptor beta chains sequenced from a single sample in a study of neurological immune-mediated disorders. Described time point: longitudinal time-point 3. Via MiXCR, TCRdb re-called the 5' RACE reads, giving one row per CDR3 protein. Among about 84,000 distinct CDR3 sequences, about 4% were seen once, and the ten largest hold 4.5% to 6%. Material for sequencing was PBMCs. Receptors originate from a woman aged 55-70 years with multiple sclerosis.

There are many counts of this clonotype. CDR3 residues: CASSLDGSYNEQFF. DNA of the CDR3: TGCGCCAGCAGCTTGGATGGTTCCTACAATGAGCAGTTCTTC. The chain carries TRBV5-1 and TRBJ2-1; D is ambiguous. Per the germline V gene, CDR1 is SGHRS and CDR2 is YFSETQ. Trimming removed 0 bases at V and 1 base at J, with 5 bases between. This CDR3 is 14 amino acids long. Looking up the rest from reference TRBV5-1 and TRBJ2-1 gives the full variable domain: KAGVTQTPRYLIKTRGQQVTLSCSPISGHRSVSWYQQTPGQGLQFLFEYFSETQRNKGNFPGRFSGRQFSNSRSEMNVSTLELGDSALYLCASSLDGSYNEQFFGPGTRLTVL.

This clonotype has ten or more counts. For the CDR3, the DNA is TGTGCCAGCAGCGCTCCAGGGCCCCGGGCTGAAAAACTGTTTTTT. Protein: CASSAPGPRAEKLFF. The gene calls are TRBV7-2 and TRBJ1-4, with D tentatively TRBD1 (5 bases). The V gene lost 5 bases and the J gene lost 7 bases, with 17 bases spanning the gap. This CDR3 has 15 residues. The V gene's germline CDR1 is SGHTA and CDR2 FQGNSA.

This clonotype has ten or more counts. This chain uses TRBV6-1 with TRBJ1-1, with 7 nucleotides matching TRBD1. The V segment lost 6 bases and the J segment 1 base; nucleotides outside the gene matches: 5. Germline V gene sequence: CDR1 MNHNS, CDR2 SASEGT. The CDR3 is 14 residues long. The CDR3 coding sequence is TGTGCCAGCAGGACAGGGCTGGAGAACACTGAAGCTTTCTTT. This sequence encodes CASRTGLENTEAFF.

This clonotype was counted ten times or more. The chain employs TRBV6-6 and TRBJ1-4; 10 bases agree with TRBD1. The CDR3 is 18 amino acids. Germline V gene sequence: CDR1 MNHNY, CDR2 SVGAGI (reference sequence). V was pared by 4 bases and J by 0 bases, with 8 bases of the junction left unmatched. CDR3 coding DNA: TGTGCCAGCAGTTTAGGGACAGGGGCTTTTGCAACTAATGAAAAACTGTTTTTT. It yields the protein CASSLGTGAFATNEKLFF.

Many counts were recorded for this clonotype. The chain is built from TRBV5-1 and TRBJ2-3; 10 nucleotides match TRBD2. The germline V gene has CDR1 SGHRS and CDR2 YFSETQ. Trimming at V came to 5 bases and at J to 4 bases, leaving 4 bases not matched to a gene. The CDR3 totals 14 residues. The CDR3 DNA sequence: TGCGCCAGCAGTTCTAGCGGGGGCCCAGATACGCAGTATTTT. Residues: CASSSSGGPDTQYF.

This clonotype has a count of ten or more. V and J are TRBV20-1 and TRBJ1-2, with 10 bases aligning to TRBD1. The CDR3 is 15 residues long. The trim removed 0 bases at V and 6 bases at J, leaving 7 bases unmatched. Per germline, CDR1 DFQATT and CDR2 SNEGSKA (reference sequence). DNA for the CDR3: TGCAGTGCTAGAGATCTGGGACAGGGGATCCATGGCTACACCTTC. Amino acids: CSARDLGQGIHGYTF.

This clonotype was found many times. The V call is TRBV6-6, the J call TRBJ2-6; D uncertain. The length of the CDR3 is 13 residues. The germline V and J ends were trimmed by 6 bases and 2 bases, with 5 bases remaining between them. Germline assignment: CDR1 MNHNY and CDR2 SVGAGI (reference sequence). This chain's CDR3 is CASSEAGANVLTF. CDR3 nucleotide sequence: TGTGCCAGCAGCGAGGCTGGGGCCAACGTCCTGACTTTC.

This clonotype has just a few counts. The gene calls are TRBV6-5 and TRBJ2-7; D perhaps matches TRBD2 (6 bases). The V and J ends lost 6 bases and 0 bases respectively, with 12 bases between them. Germline lookup yields CDR1 MNHEY and CDR2 SVGAGI. The CDR3 totals 14 residues. In nucleotides, the CDR3 is TGTGCCAGCAGGCGTAGCGGAAGCTCCTACGAGCAGTACTTC. Its protein is CASRRSGSSYEQYF.

The table lists this clonotype with many counts. CDR3: CASSPRPSSYEQYF. In DNA form, the CDR3 reads TGTGCCAGCAGCCCCCGCCCTAGCTCCTACGAGCAGTACTTC. The chain is built from TRBV3-1 and TRBJ2-7; D ambiguous. CDR3 length: 14 amino acids. Germline V CDR1 and CDR2: LGHDT, YNNKEL (reference sequence). V was clipped by 4 bases and J by 0 bases, with 10 bases between them.

This clonotype was counted at least ten times. The V gene is TRBV4-2, the J gene TRBJ2-7; 8 positions match TRBD1. Germline-derived CDR1 and CDR2 are LGHNA and YNFKEQ. V lost 1 base and J lost 2; bases outside the gene matches: 4. The CDR3 has 15 amino acids. The CDR3 sequence is CASSQVTGGTYEQYF. The CDR3 DNA sequence: TGTGCCAGCAGCCAAGTTACAGGGGGGACCTACGAGCAGTACTTC.

This clonotype was seen at least ten times. V gene TRBV5-1 combines with J gene TRBJ2-2; 9 bases are shared with TRBD2. CDR1 and CDR2 from the germline V gene are SGHRS and YFSETQ. V shed 0 bases and J 7 bases; nucleotides not matched to a gene: 7. This CDR3 comprises 16 residues. CDR3 sequence reads: CASSLDGGGAVGELFF. DNA for the CDR3: TGCGCCAGCAGCTTGGATGGCGGGGGGGCCGTCGGGGAGCTGTTTTTT.

This clonotype was counted at least ten times. This chain links TRBV27 with TRBJ2-1; D gene uncertain. Germline V gives CDR1 MNHEY, CDR2 SMNVEV (reference sequence). This CDR3 contains 11 residues. V shed 5 bases and J shed 5 bases, with 4 bases lying between them. The CDR3: CASSQHNEQFF. The CDR3 nucleotides are TGTGCCAGCAGTCAGCACAATGAGCAGTTCTTC.

Notes on this clonotype: A much larger clone lies one base from this, so it may be a read error. The V and J genes are TRBV5-1 and TRBJ1-4; 9 bases agree with TRBD1. CDR3 length: 14 residues. The germline gives CDR1 SGHRS, CDR2 YFSETQ. In DNA, the CDR3 is TGCGCCGGCAGCCCACAGGGGGCAAATGAAAAACTGTTTTTT. Translated, it gives CAGSPQGANEKLFF.

This clonotype was seen repeatedly, ten times or more. The chain links TRBV7-8 to TRBJ1-2; D is ambiguous. The ends were cut back, 5 bases at V and 8 bases at J, with 12 bases in the middle. The CDR3 runs to 12 residues. Germline V gives CDR1 SGHVS, CDR2 FQNEAQ. The CDR3 DNA reads TGTGCCAGCAGCCCCCGGGTTGGCGGCTACACCTTC. It translates to CASSPRVGGYTF.

In its sample, this clonotype was seen many times. The chain carries TRBV12-3 or TRBV12-4 and TRBJ2-1; 8 positions match TRBD2. Trimming cost V 6 bases and J 2 bases; bases outside gene matches: 3. The CDR3 consists of 14 residues. The CDR3 reads CASSLSGAYNEQFF. As DNA, the CDR3 is TGTGCCAGCAGCCTTAGCGGGGCCTACAATGAGCAGTTCTTC.

This clonotype was recorded at least ten times. The rearrangement joins TRBV5-1 to TRBJ2-7, with no clear D. The CDR3 spans 12 residues. Trimming shortened V by 0 bases and J by 8 bases, and 9 bases separated the two germline ends. Germline V gives CDR1 SGHRS, CDR2 YFSETQ. The CDR3 protein is CASSLERRKQYF. The CDR3 DNA is TGCGCCAGCAGCTTGGAAAGGAGAAAGCAGTACTTC.

This clonotype was counted a few times. The V and J genes are TRBV6-5 and TRBJ1-6; maybe TRBD1 (5 bases). The V gene's germline CDR1 is MNHEY and CDR2 SVGAGI. V lost 10 bases, J lost 7 bases, and 14 bases lay in between. The CDR3 sequence is 13 residues long. DNA for the CDR3: TGTGCCATCGCACAGCAGGGAAATTCACCCCTCCACTTT. Translation gives CAIAQQGNSPLHF.

This clonotype was recorded many times. V usage is TRBV27 and J usage is TRBJ2-7; D is uncertain. The CDR3 consists of 14 residues. The germline CDR1 and CDR2 sequences are MNHEY and SMNVEV (reference sequence). Trimming stripped 4 bases from V and 5 bases from J, with 15 bases between. The DNA of the CDR3 is TGTGCCAGCAGTTCCCCCCTAGGAATCGACGAGCAGTACTTC. Encoded protein: CASSSPLGIDEQYF.

The sample holds many counts of this clonotype. The chain has TRBV20-1 and TRBJ1-4, with D unresolved. The germline gives CDR1 DFQATT, CDR2 SNEGSKA (reference sequence). The length of the CDR3 is 17 residues. Deletions cut 0 bases from V and 0 bases from J, with 14 bases between. CDR3: CSARDLGRTATNEKLFF. As DNA, the CDR3 is TGCAGTGCTAGAGATTTGGGCAGGACTGCAACTAATGAAAAACTGTTTTTT.

This clonotype was counted ten times or more. The J gene is TRBJ1-1, the V gene TRBV28, with D unresolved. Germline lookup yields CDR1 MDHEN and CDR2 SYDVKM. V was clipped by 1 base and J by 1 base, with 4 bases between them. The CDR3 runs 13 residues. CDR3 residues: CASSLSQNTEAFF. The CDR3 DNA reads TGTGCCAGCAGTTTATCTCAGAACACTGAAGCTTTCTTT.

This clonotype was detected many times. The rearrangement links TRBV14 to TRBJ2-6; 7 bases fit TRBD2. Germline V gene lookup returns CDR1 SGHDN and CDR2 FVKESK. V lost 4 bases and J lost 0; bases outside the gene matches: 0. This CDR3 comprises 15 residues. For the CDR3, the DNA is TGTGCCAGCAGCCGGGGGGGCTCTGGGGCCAACGTCCTGACTTTC. Protein product: CASSRGGSGANVLTF.

This clonotype was observed many times. The chain recombines TRBV5-1 with TRBJ2-2; 15 nucleotides match TRBD2. The ends lost 4 bases at V and 7 bases at J; junction bases unmatched: 8. Germline V gives CDR1 SGHRS, CDR2 YFSETQ. The CDR3 consists of 17 residues. Here the CDR3 reads CASSTRTSGGAGGELFF. In DNA form, the CDR3 reads TGCGCCAGCAGCACAAGGACTAGCGGGGGGGCCGGCGGGGAGCTGTTTTTT. Drawing the rest from reference TRBV5-1 and TRBJ2-2, the complete variable domain is KAGVTQTPRYLIKTRGQQVTLSCSPISGHRSVSWYQQTPGQGLQFLFEYFSETQRNKGNFPGRFSGRQFSNSRSEMNVSTLELGDSALYLCASSTRTSGGAGGELFFGEGSRLTVL.